These 9 T cell receptor beta chains share one sample of origin, sequenced in a study of Tregs in tolerant kidney transplant recipients. The protocol was immunoSEQ multiplex PCR, while the TCRdb copy is restricted to in-frame clones and leaves out a portion. The repertoire holds roughly 40,000 clones, roughly 95% seen once, with 0.37% in the top ten. These receptors have no identified antigens. The source material was Tregs from blood cultured with allogeneic cells. All receptors derive from a human donor in good health.

This chain links TRBV19 with TRBJ1-2; 8 bases map to TRBD1. This CDR3 contains 14 residues. V shed 7 bases, J shed 3 bases, and the junction held 7 bases outside the gene matches. CDR1 and CDR2 (germline): LNHDA, SQIVND (reference sequence). This chain's CDR3 is CASKGDRRYYGYTF. The DNA for the CDR3 is TGTGCCAGTAAGGGGGACAGGCGATACTATGGCTACACCTTC.

The V call is TRBV7-9, the J call TRBJ2-5; D ambiguous. CDR3 length: 11 amino acids. V dropped 9 bases and J dropped 5 bases, with 10 bases sitting between them. Germline V CDR1 and CDR2: SEHNR, FQNEAQ (reference sequence). The CDR3 DNA sequence: TGTGCCAGTTCCCAATGGGAGACCCAGTACTTC. It yields the protein CASSQWETQYF.

V and J are TRBV30 and TRBJ1-1, with a possible D match to TRBD1 (6 bases). Germline V gives CDR1 GTSNPN, CDR2 SVGIG (reference sequence). The CDR3 loop spans 13 amino acids. V lost 2 bases and J lost 3, with 10 bases in between. The CDR3 DNA reads as TGTGCCTGGAGTACACAGGGTGACACTGAAGCTTTCTTT. Residues: CAWSTQGDTEAFF.

V and J are TRBV5-1 and TRBJ2-7, with D perhaps matching TRBD1 (5 bases). Germline V gene lookup returns CDR1 SGHRS and CDR2 YFSETQ. Trimming removed 6 bases at V and 3 bases at J, with 16 bases between. This CDR3 is built from 14 residues. The CDR3 is CASTNWGSDYEQYF. The CDR3 DNA is TGCGCCAGCACCAATTGGGGCAGCGACTACGAGCAGTACTTC. Filled out from reference TRBV5-1 and TRBJ2-7, the complete variable domain reads KAGVTQTPRYLIKTRGQQVTLSCSPISGHRSVSWYQQTPGQGLQFLFEYFSETQRNKGNFPGRFSGRQFSNSRSEMNVSTLELGDSALYLCASTNWGSDYEQYFGPGTRLTVT.

The genes are TRBV29-1 and TRBJ1-1; no reliable D call. This CDR3 has 11 residues. V was clipped by 4 bases and J by 0 bases, with 3 bases between them. The germline CDR1 and CDR2 sequences are SQVTM and ANQGSEA. The CDR3 spells CSVGVNTEAFF. In nucleotides, the CDR3 is TGCAGCGTTGGGGTGAACACTGAAGCTTTCTTT.

This chain joins TRBV20-1 and TRBJ1-2; D is unresolved. Trimming shortened V by 6 bases and J by 2 bases, and 7 bases separated the two germline ends. The CDR3 covers 11 residues. Germline V gene sequence: CDR1 DFQATT, CDR2 SNEGSKA (reference sequence). The CDR3 nucleotides read TGCAGTGCCCGAGAGAACTATGGCTACACCTTC. This sequence encodes CSARENYGYTF.

The chain combines TRBV4-1 with TRBJ1-3; D uncertain. The CDR3 length is 14 residues. Germline values: CDR1 MGHRA, CDR2 YSYEKL. The V and J ends lost 0 bases and 10 bases respectively, with 13 bases between them. The CDR3 is CASSQEGRVATIYF. For the CDR3, the DNA is TGCGCCAGCAGCCAAGAAGGGCGAGTAGCGACCATATATTTT.

The chain employs TRBV5-1 and TRBJ2-2; 11 bases agree with TRBD2. The CDR3 runs 17 residues. V shed 4 bases, J shed 5 bases, and the junction held 10 bases outside the gene matches. Germline CDR1 SGHRS, CDR2 YFSETQ. In DNA, the CDR3 is TGCGCCAGCAGCGCGAAGACTAGCGGGGCCGGGACCGGGGAGCTGTTTTTT. Translated, it gives CASSAKTSGAGTGELFF.

J is TRBJ2-3 and V is TRBV18; 8 nucleotides match TRBD2. V lost 5 bases, J lost 3 bases, and 13 bases stayed unmatched. The CDR3 totals 17 residues. Germline V gives CDR1 KGHSH, CDR2 LQKENI. This CDR3 is CASSAGGGSFRTDTQYF. The CDR3, as DNA: TGTGCCAGCTCAGCGGGAGGCGGATCCTTTCGAACAGATACGCAGTATTTT. Drawing the rest from reference TRBV18 and TRBJ2-3, the complete variable domain is NAGVMQNPRHLVRRRGQEARLRCSPMKGHSHVYWYRQLPEEGLKFMVYLQKENIIDESGMPKERFSAEFPKEGPSILRIQQVVRGDSAAYFCASSAGGGSFRTDTQYFGPGTRLTVL.